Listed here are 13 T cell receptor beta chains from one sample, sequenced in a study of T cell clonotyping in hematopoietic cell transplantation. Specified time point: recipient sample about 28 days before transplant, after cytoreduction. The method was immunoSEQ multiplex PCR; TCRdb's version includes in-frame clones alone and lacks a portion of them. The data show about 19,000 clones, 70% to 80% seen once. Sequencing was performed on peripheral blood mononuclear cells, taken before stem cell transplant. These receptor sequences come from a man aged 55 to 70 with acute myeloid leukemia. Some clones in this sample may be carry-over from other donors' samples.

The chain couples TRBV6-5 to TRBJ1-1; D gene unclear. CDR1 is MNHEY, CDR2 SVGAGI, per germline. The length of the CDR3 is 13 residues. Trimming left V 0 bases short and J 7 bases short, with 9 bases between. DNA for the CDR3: TGTGCCAGCAGTTACTCGGGTGCGGGTGAAGCTTTCTTT. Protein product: CASSYSGAGEAFF.

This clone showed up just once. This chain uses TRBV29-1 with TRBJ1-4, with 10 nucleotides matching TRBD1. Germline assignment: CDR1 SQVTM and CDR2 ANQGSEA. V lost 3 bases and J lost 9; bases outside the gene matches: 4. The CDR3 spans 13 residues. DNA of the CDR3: TGCAGCGTTGAGGACAGGGGGTTTAAAAAACTGTTTTTT. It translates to CSVEDRGFKKLFF. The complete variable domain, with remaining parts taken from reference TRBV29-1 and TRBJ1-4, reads SAVISQKPSRDICQRGTSLTIQCQVDSQVTMMFWYRQQPGQSLTLIATANQGSEATYESGFVIDKFPISRPNLTFSTLTVSNMSPEDSSIYLCSVEDRGFKKLFFGSGTQLSVL.

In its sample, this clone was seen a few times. The CDR3 loop reads CASSPRGIVEAFF. In DNA, the CDR3 is TGTGCCAGCAGCCCCCGGGGGATTGTGGAGGCTTTCTTT. The J gene is TRBJ1-1, the V gene TRBV9; TRBD1 is a possible D gene (5 bases). The CDR3 runs 13 residues. Per germline, CDR1 SGDLS and CDR2 YYNGEE. Trimming pared 4 bases from V and 11 bases from J, leaving 18 bases between.

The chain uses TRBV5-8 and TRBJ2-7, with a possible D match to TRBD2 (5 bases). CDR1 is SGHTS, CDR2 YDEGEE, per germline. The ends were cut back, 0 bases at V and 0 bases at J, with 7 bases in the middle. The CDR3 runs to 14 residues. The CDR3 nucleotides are TGTGCCAGCAGCTTGGTGGGGAGCTCCTACGAGCAGTACTTC. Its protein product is CASSLVGSSYEQYF.

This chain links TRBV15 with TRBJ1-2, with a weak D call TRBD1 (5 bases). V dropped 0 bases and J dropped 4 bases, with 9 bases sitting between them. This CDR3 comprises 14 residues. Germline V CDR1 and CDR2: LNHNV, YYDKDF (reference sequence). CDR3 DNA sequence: TGTGCCACCAGCAGAGACGAACAGGTCTATGGCTACACCTTC. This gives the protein CATSRDEQVYGYTF.

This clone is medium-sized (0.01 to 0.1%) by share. The CDR3 reads CASSSQTSSAGELFF. The CDR3 coding sequence is TGTGCCAGCAGTTCACAGACTAGCTCGGCCGGGGAGCTGTTTTTT. The chain is built from TRBV6-6 and TRBJ2-2, with 7 bases aligning to TRBD2. This CDR3 spans 15 amino acids. Germline CDR1 MNHNY, CDR2 SVGAGI (reference sequence). V shed 4 bases, J shed 6 bases, and the junction held 8 bases outside the gene matches.

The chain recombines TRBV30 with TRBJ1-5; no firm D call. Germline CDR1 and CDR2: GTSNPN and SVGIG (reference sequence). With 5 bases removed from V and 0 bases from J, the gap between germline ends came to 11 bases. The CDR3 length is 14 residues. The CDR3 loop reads CAWGGRFSNQPQHF. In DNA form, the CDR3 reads TGTGCCTGGGGAGGAAGATTTAGCAATCAGCCCCAGCATTTT.

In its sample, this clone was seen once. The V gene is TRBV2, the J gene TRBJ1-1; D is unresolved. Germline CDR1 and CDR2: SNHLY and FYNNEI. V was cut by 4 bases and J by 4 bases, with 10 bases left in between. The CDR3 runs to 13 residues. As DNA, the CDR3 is TGTGCCAGCAGTGTCCCCGGGGTCACTGAAGCTTTCTTT. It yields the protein CASSVPGVTEAFF.

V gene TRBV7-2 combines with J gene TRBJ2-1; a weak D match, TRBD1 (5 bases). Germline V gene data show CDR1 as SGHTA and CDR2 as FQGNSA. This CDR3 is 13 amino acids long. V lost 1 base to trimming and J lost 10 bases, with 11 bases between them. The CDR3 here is CASSLGVQGEQFF. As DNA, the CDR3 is TGTGCCAGCAGCTTAGGTGTGCAGGGAGAGCAGTTCTTC. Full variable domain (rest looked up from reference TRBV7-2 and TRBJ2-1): GAGVSQSPSNKVTEKGKDVELRCDPISGHTALYWYRQSLGQGLEFLIYFQGNSAPDKSGLPSDRFSAERTGGSVSTLTIQRTQQEDSAVYLCASSLGVQGEQFFGPGTRLTVL.

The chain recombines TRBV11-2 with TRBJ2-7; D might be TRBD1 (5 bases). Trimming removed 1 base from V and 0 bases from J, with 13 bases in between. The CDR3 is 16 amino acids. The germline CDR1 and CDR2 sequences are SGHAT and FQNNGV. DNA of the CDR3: TGTGCCAGCAGCTTAGTAACAGGCAGCTCCTCCTACGAGCAGTACTTC. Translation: CASSLVTGSSSYEQYF.

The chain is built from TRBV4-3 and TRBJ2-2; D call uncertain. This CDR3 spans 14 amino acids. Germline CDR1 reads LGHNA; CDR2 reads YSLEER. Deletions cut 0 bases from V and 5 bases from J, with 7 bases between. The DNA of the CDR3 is TGCGCCAGCAGCCAAGATGTTGGTACCGGGGAGCTGTTTTTT. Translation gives CASSQDVGTGELFF.

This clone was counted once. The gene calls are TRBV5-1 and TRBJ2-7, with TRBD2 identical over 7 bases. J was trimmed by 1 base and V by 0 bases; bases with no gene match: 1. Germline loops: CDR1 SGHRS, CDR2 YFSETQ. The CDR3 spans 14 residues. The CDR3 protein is CASSLELASYEQYF. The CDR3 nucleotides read TGCGCCAGCAGCTTGGAACTAGCGTCCTACGAGCAGTACTTC.

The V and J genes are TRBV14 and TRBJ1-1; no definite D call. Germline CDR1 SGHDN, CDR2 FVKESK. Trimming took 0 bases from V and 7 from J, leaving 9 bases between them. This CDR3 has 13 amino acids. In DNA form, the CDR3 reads TGTGCCAGCAGCCAAGATGGAGGGATTGAAGCTTTCTTT. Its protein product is CASSQDGGIEAFF.